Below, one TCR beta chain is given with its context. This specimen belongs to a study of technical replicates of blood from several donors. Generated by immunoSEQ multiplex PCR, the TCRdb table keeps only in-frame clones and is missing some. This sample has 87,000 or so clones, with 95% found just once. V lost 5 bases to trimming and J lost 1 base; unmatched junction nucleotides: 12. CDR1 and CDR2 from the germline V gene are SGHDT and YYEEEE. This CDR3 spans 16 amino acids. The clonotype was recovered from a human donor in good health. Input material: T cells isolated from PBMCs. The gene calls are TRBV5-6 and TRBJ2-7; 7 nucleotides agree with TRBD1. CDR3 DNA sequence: TGTGCCAGCAGTCCAGACAGGGCCCTCAAGTCCTACGAGCAGTACTTC. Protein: CASSPDRALKSYEQYF.